Listed here are 25 T cell receptor beta chains from one sample, sequenced in a study of cytomegalovirus exposure and HLA in healthy donors. The PCR used 60 Vbeta and 13 Jbeta primers. Clones were read by immunoSEQ multiplex PCR, and TCRdb kept only the in-frame ones, dropping some. Here the sample spans more than 150,000 clones, around 80% being singletons. Sequencing was done on a sample of PBMCs. The receptors derive from a woman in her forties or fifties in good health and CMV-seropositive.

The rearrangement links TRBV4-3 to TRBJ2-5, with 13 positions matching TRBD2. CDR1 is LGHNA, CDR2 YSLEER, per germline. There are 17 residues in the CDR3. Trimming cost V 4 bases and J 4 bases; bases outside gene matches: 9. The CDR3, as DNA: TGCGCCAGCAGCCTATGGACTAGCGGGAGAGGGGGAGAGACCCAGTACTTC. This sequence encodes CASSLWTSGRGGETQYF.

The J gene is TRBJ2-2, the V gene TRBV5-1, with 7 bases fitting TRBD1. J was trimmed by 4 bases and V by 1 base; bases with no gene match: 4. Germline CDR1 and CDR2: SGHRS and YFSETQ. The CDR3 consists of 15 residues. CDR3 amino acids: CASSLPTGATGELFF. DNA of the CDR3: TGCGCCAGCAGCTTGCCCACAGGGGCCACCGGGGAGCTGTTTTTT.

The chain joins TRBV5-4 to TRBJ2-5, with D hard to call. This CDR3 has 14 residues. CDR1 SGHNT and CDR2 YYREEE come from the germline V gene (reference sequence). Trimming took off 0 bases at V and 3 bases at J, with 9 bases between the two ends. The CDR3 DNA is TGTGCCAGCAGCTTGGTTGCTCAGAAAGAGACCCAGTACTTC. This encodes CASSLVAQKETQYF.

The rearrangement joins TRBV11-2 to TRBJ1-1; the match to TRBD1 covers 7 bases. Trimming removed 5 bases from V and 3 bases from J; junction bases left unmatched: 6. The CDR3 contains 14 residues. Germline V CDR1 and CDR2: SGHAT, FQNNGV. In nucleotides, the CDR3 is TGTGCCAGCAGCCGAGACAGGGCCTACACTGAAGCTTTCTTT. This codes for CASSRDRAYTEAFF.

This clone has only a few counts. The chain combines TRBV7-3 with TRBJ2-1; 8 bases map to TRBD2. The V gene end was trimmed by 5 bases and the J gene end by 9 bases; junction bases not matched to a gene: 12. The CDR3 length is 15 residues. CDR1 and CDR2 from the germline V gene are SGHTA and FQGTGA. CDR3 sequence: CASSRLSSGTSEQFF. The CDR3 DNA is TGTGCCAGCAGCAGACTGAGTTCCGGGACTAGTGAGCAGTTCTTC.

The chain has TRBV9 and TRBJ1-4, with 9 bases identical to TRBD1. Germline values: CDR1 SGDLS, CDR2 YYNGEE. CDR3 length equals 16 residues. With 4 bases clipped from V and 4 bases from J, the junction kept 8 bases outside the gene matches. CDR3 sequence: CASSTGGGQGNEKLFF. The CDR3 DNA sequence: TGTGCCAGCAGCACAGGAGGGGGACAGGGTAATGAAAAACTGTTTTTT. The variable domain in full, with the rest retrieved from reference TRBV9 and TRBJ1-4, is DSGVTQTPKHLITATGQRVTLRCSPRSGDLSVYWYQQSLDQGLQFLIQYYNGEERAKGNILERFSAQQFPDLHSELNLSSLELGDSALYFCASSTGGGQGNEKLFFGSGTQLSVL.

This chain's CDR3 is CASRPTGHTGYTF. CDR3 DNA sequence: TGTGCCAGCAGGCCTACAGGACATACTGGCTACACCTTC. The rearrangement uses TRBV7-8 and TRBJ1-2; tentative D call: TRBD1 (5 bases). Trimming stripped 6 bases from V and 7 bases from J, with 15 bases between. This CDR3 is 13 amino acids long. Per the germline V gene, CDR1 is SGHVS and CDR2 is FQNEAQ.

The rearrangement uses TRBV6-6 and TRBJ2-7; D is ambiguous. Germline loops: CDR1 MNHNY, CDR2 SVGAGI (reference sequence). Trimming shortened V by 3 bases and J by 2 bases, and 14 bases separated the two germline ends. CDR3 length: 15 amino acids. In nucleotides, the CDR3 is TGTGCCAGCAGTTATACCACTTCAAACCCCTACGAGCAGTACTTC. Amino acids: CASSYTTSNPYEQYF.

The J gene is TRBJ2-7, the V gene TRBV2; the match to TRBD2 covers 15 bases. Germline assignment: CDR1 SNHLY and CDR2 FYNNEI. CDR3 size: 16 residues. The V and J ends lost 7 bases and 5 bases, in that order; junction bases with no gene match: 9. CDR3 amino acids: CASNGLAGGVTNEQYF. The CDR3 nucleotides read TGTGCCAGCAACGGACTAGCGGGGGGGGTAACGAACGAGCAGTACTTC.

This clone occurred a few times. The genes are TRBV6-5 and TRBJ2-1; TRBD2 matches at 11 bases. With V trimmed by 2 bases and J by 10 bases, 7 bases remained unmatched. The CDR3 is 15 amino acids. Germline V lookup: CDR1 MNHEY, CDR2 SVGAGI. The CDR3 spells CASSYETSGRREQFF. CDR3 nucleotides: TGTGCCAGCAGTTACGAAACTAGCGGGAGACGCGAGCAGTTCTTC.

V usage is TRBV18 and J usage is TRBJ1-5; 9 nucleotides align to TRBD1. The germline V gene has CDR1 KGHSH and CDR2 LQKENI. There are 15 residues in the CDR3. V was clipped by 6 bases and J by 3 bases; unmatched bases: 6. The CDR3 DNA reads TGTGCCAGCTCCCTTGGACAGGGGCCCAATCAGCCCCAGCATTTT. It encodes CASSLGQGPNQPQHF.

This sequence joins TRBV5-1 and TRBJ2-5; a possible D gene is TRBD2 (6 bases). The CDR3 contains 16 residues. V was pared by 3 bases and J by 5 bases, with 20 bases between. Germline CDR1 reads SGHRS; CDR2 reads YFSETQ. The CDR3 region has the DNA TGCGCCAGCAGCTCTTCCCCAAGGGGCGCGGGGGAGACCCAGTACTTC. Its translation: CASSSSPRGAGETQYF.

This clone was seen just once. The genes are TRBV27 and TRBJ1-1; D is uncertain. This CDR3 region has 17 residues. Trimming pared 4 bases from V and 1 base from J, leaving 19 bases between. The germline V gene has CDR1 MNHEY and CDR2 SMNVEV (reference sequence). CDR3: CASSSSRRSRENTEAFF. CDR3 bases: TGTGCCAGCAGTTCCTCCCGCCGGTCACGGGAGAACACTGAAGCTTTCTTT.

V and J are TRBV2 and TRBJ2-5; D is uncertain. V was clipped by 4 bases and J by 7 bases, with 10 bases between them. The germline V gene has CDR1 SNHLY and CDR2 FYNNEI. The CDR3 contains 12 residues. The CDR3 DNA reads as TGTGCCAGCAGTGTGGTAGCTGGGACCCAGTACTTC. Amino acids: CASSVVAGTQYF. The entire variable domain, with the rest obtained from reference TRBV2 and TRBJ2-5, is as follows: EPEVTQTPSHQVTQMGQEVILRCVPISNHLYFYWYRQILGQKVEFLVSFYNNEISEKSEIFDDQFSVERPDGSNFTLKIRSTKLEDSAMYFCASSVVAGTQYFGPGTRLLVL.

V is TRBV29-1 and J is TRBJ2-7; TRBD1 matches 8 bases. Trimming at V came to 7 bases and at J to 5 bases, leaving 13 bases not matched to a gene. There are 14 residues in the CDR3. Germline CDR1 is SQVTM and CDR2 is ANQGSEA. CDR3 residues: CSGSGGTGKNEQYF. CDR3 nucleotide sequence: TGCAGCGGATCCGGCGGGACAGGTAAAAACGAGCAGTACTTC.

Turning to this clone: At one boundary the junction diverges from the germline segment, which might be a read error. The V gene is TRBV4-2, the J gene TRBJ2-4, with a weak D call TRBD2 (5 bases). The CDR3 totals 16 residues. The V gene's germline CDR1 is LGHNA and CDR2 YNFKEQ. As DNA, the CDR3 is TGTGCCAGCAGCGCCCGACTTGATCTAGCCAAAAACATTCAGTGCTTC. It translates to CASSARLDLAKNIQCF.

In this sample, this clone turned up once. The chain employs TRBV6-5 and TRBJ2-1; possible D gene TRBD1, 6 bases. CDR3 size: 15 residues. The germline gives CDR1 MNHEY, CDR2 SVGAGI. V lost 7 bases, J lost 5 bases, and 18 bases lay in between. CDR3: CASKPQGWGHNEQFF. The CDR3 coding sequence is TGTGCCAGCAAGCCCCAGGGGTGGGGGCACAATGAGCAGTTCTTC.

The gene calls are TRBV2 and TRBJ1-1, with a weak D call TRBD1 (6 bases). V lost 7 bases and J lost 0, with 9 bases in between. The CDR3 covers 13 residues. Germline V gene sequence: CDR1 SNHLY, CDR2 FYNNEI. In DNA, the CDR3 is TGTGCCAGCAAGGACAGCATGAACACTGAAGCTTTCTTT. Translation: CASKDSMNTEAFF. The whole variable domain, remainder taken from reference TRBV2 and TRBJ1-1, is EPEVTQTPSHQVTQMGQEVILRCVPISNHLYFYWYRQILGQKVEFLVSFYNNEISEKSEIFDDQFSVERPDGSNFTLKIRSTKLEDSAMYFCASKDSMNTEAFFGQGTRLTVV.

Only one count was recorded for this clone. The gene calls are TRBV5-1 and TRBJ2-1, with 7 bases fitting TRBD1. Germline V gene data show CDR1 as SGHRS and CDR2 as YFSETQ. This CDR3 is 14 amino acids long. With V trimmed by 3 bases and J by 6 bases, 6 bases remained unmatched. The CDR3 DNA reads TGCGCCAGCAGCTCACCCCACAGGGGCAATGAGCAGTTCTTC. It codes for CASSSPHRGNEQFF.

The J gene is TRBJ1-5, the V gene TRBV9; D is unresolved. This CDR3 spans 13 amino acids. The germline V gene has CDR1 SGDLS and CDR2 YYNGEE. The V gene lost 3 bases and the J gene lost 5 bases, with 9 bases spanning the gap. The CDR3 loop reads CASSAGTHQPQHF. In nucleotides, the CDR3 is TGTGCCAGCAGCGCAGGAACCCATCAGCCCCAGCATTTT.

CDR3 protein: CASSARDRQPGYTF. In nucleotides, the CDR3 is TGTGCCAGTAGTGCTCGGGACAGACAACCGGGCTACACCTTC. The rearrangement joins TRBV19 to TRBJ1-2, with 7 bases identical to TRBD1. CDR1 is LNHDA and CDR2 is SQIVND in the germline V gene (reference sequence). CDR3 size: 14 residues. V was clipped by 5 bases and J by 8 bases; unmatched bases: 11.

J is TRBJ2-7 and V is TRBV6-5, with 12 nucleotides matching TRBD2. The V and J ends lost 6 bases and 2 bases, in that order; junction bases with no gene match: 2. Germline CDR1 MNHEY, CDR2 SVGAGI. The CDR3 extends over 14 amino acids. The CDR3 nucleotides are TGTGCCAGCAGCGGACTAGCGGGACCCTACGAGCAGTACTTC. It specifies CASSGLAGPYEQYF.

The rearrangement joins TRBV7-2 to TRBJ2-3; D is undetermined. Trimming stripped 3 bases from V and 2 bases from J, with 15 bases between. The CDR3 loop spans 16 amino acids. Germline V gene data show CDR1 as SGHTA and CDR2 as FQGNSA. The CDR3 DNA follows: TGTGCCAGCAGCTTTAGGATCGGCGGTGACACAGATACGCAGTATTTT. The encoded protein is CASSFRIGGDTDTQYF.

The V call is TRBV29-1, the J call TRBJ2-1; 7 bases align to TRBD1. The germline V gene has CDR1 SQVTM and CDR2 ANQGSEA. The V gene end was trimmed by 6 bases and the J gene end by 5 bases; junction bases not matched to a gene: 10. CDR3 length equals 14 residues. The CDR3 DNA is TGCAGCGTATCGACAGGGCTAGGGAACAATGAGCAGTTCTTC. Protein: CSVSTGLGNNEQFF.

This clone was recorded a few times. The rearrangement links TRBV28 to TRBJ2-3; 7 nucleotides align to TRBD2. The CDR3 length is 15 residues. Trimming took 4 bases from V and 1 from J; bases not matched to a gene: 5. Germline V gene lookup returns CDR1 MDHEN and CDR2 SYDVKM. The CDR3 sequence is CASSSTGGGTDTQYF. The CDR3 DNA reads as TGTGCCAGCAGTTCAACGGGAGGTGGCACAGATACGCAGTATTTT. The full variable domain, completed using reference TRBV28 and TRBJ2-3, is DVKVTQSSRYLVKRTGEKVFLECVQDMDHENMFWYRQDPGLGLRLIYFSYDVKMKEKGDIPEGYSVSREKKERFSLILESASTNQTSMYLCASSSTGGGTDTQYFGPGTRLTVL.